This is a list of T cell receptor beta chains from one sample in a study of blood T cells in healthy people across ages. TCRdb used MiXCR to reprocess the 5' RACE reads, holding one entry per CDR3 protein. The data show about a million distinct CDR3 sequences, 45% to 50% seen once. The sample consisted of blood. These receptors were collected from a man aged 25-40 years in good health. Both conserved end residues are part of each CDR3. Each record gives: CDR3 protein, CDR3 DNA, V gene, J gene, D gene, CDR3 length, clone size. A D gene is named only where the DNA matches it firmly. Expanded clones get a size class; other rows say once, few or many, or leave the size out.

CASCPPGAGAGYNEQFF	TGTGCCAGCTGTCCCCCCGGGGCGGGGGCCGGTTACAATGAGCAGTTCTTC	TRBV12-3/TRBV12-4	TRBJ2-1	NA	17	few
CSAPPLNEQYF	TGCAGTGCTCCCCCCCTGAACGAGCAGTACTTC	TRBV20-1	TRBJ2-7	NA	11	few
CASSQVAGTGDLQPQHF	TGCGCCAGCAGCCAAGTGGCCGGGACAGGGGACCTTCAGCCCCAGCATTTT	TRBV4-1	TRBJ1-5	TRBD1	17	NA
CASSEGTGRNEQYF	TGTGCCAGCAGTGAAGGGACAGGGAGGAACGAGCAGTACTTC	TRBV6-1	TRBJ2-7	TRBD1	14	NA
CASSSDRTSAEQYF	TGTGCCAGCAGTTCCGACAGGACCTCCGCCGAGCAGTACTTC	TRBV25-1	TRBJ2-7	NA	14	NA
CASSPQTGMDSYEQYF	TGCGCCAGCAGCCCGCAGACGGGGATGGACTCCTACGAGCAGTACTTC	TRBV5-1	TRBJ2-7	NA	16	NA
CASSQGTGGYYEQYF	TGTGCCAGCAGCCAAGGGACAGGGGGCTACTACGAGCAGTACTTC	TRBV3-1	TRBJ2-7	TRBD1	15	few
CASSSTGDAYGYTF	TGCGCCAGCAGCTCGACAGGGGACGCCTATGGCTACACCTTC	TRBV5-1	TRBJ1-2	TRBD1	14	NA
CASADRVVETQYF	TGTGCCAGCGCAGACAGGGTTGTGGAGACCCAGTACTTC	TRBV12-3/TRBV12-4	TRBJ2-5	TRBD1	13	NA
CASSFTPRGGVYNEQYF	TGTGCCAGCAGCTTTACCCCACGCGGGGGAGTTTACAATGAGCAGTACTTC	TRBV7-2	TRBJ2-7	TRBD2	17	NA
CSAPPAGSYEQYF	TGCAGTGCTCCCCCCGCGGGGAGCTACGAGCAGTACTTC	TRBV20-1	TRBJ2-7	NA	13	NA
CASSSIGQDLYEQYF	TGTGCCAGCAGCTCCATAGGACAGGACCTTTACGAGCAGTACTTC	TRBV7-2	TRBJ2-7	TRBD1	15	NA
CASSPRGAPNEKLFF	TGTGCCAGCAGCCCGAGAGGGGCACCTAATGAAAAACTGTTTTTT	TRBV9	TRBJ1-4	NA	15	few
CASSLGLAWDTQYF	TGCGCCAGCAGCTTAGGGCTAGCATGGGATACGCAGTATTTT	TRBV5-1	TRBJ2-3	NA	14	many
CASSFQIGGYEQYF	TGTGCCAGCAGCTTCCAAATAGGGGGCTACGAGCAGTACTTC	TRBV7-2	TRBJ2-7	NA	14	few
CASSVFGANQPQHF	TGTGCCAGCAGTGTATTCGGGGCAAATCAGCCCCAGCATTTT	TRBV27	TRBJ1-5	NA	14	NA
CASSLIEKLFF	TGCGCCAGCAGCTTGATTGAAAAACTGTTTTTT	TRBV5-1	TRBJ1-4	NA	11	NA
CSARDWVADSYNEQYF	TGCAGTGCTAGAGATTGGGTAGCGGACTCCTACAATGAGCAGTACTTC	TRBV20-1	TRBJ2-7	NA	16	NA
CASSLVRQDNYGYTF	TGTGCCAGCAGCTTAGTACGGCAGGACAACTATGGCTACACCTTC	TRBV7-2	TRBJ1-2	NA	15	NA
CASSQDRGSGGFEQYF	TGCGCCAGCAGCCAAGATCGGGGTAGCGGGGGTTTCGAGCAGTACTTC	TRBV4-3	TRBJ2-7	TRBD2	16	many
CSVTYRGTGETQYF	TGCAGCGTTACCTACAGGGGTACGGGAGAGACCCAGTACTTC	TRBV29-1	TRBJ2-5	TRBD1	14	NA
CASSAPGQGANQPQHF	TGTGCCAGCAGTGCACCGGGACAGGGGGCAAATCAGCCCCAGCATTTT	TRBV2	TRBJ1-5	TRBD1	16	NA
CSELPKVGYNSPLHF	TGCAGTGAACTCCCGAAGGTGGGGTATAATTCACCCCTCCACTTT	TRBV20-1	TRBJ1-6	NA	15	few
CASSGVGGAYNEQFF	TGTGCCAGCAGTGGGGTCGGGGGGGCCTACAATGAGCAGTTCTTC	TRBV2	TRBJ2-1	TRBD2	15	many
CSVGQGTTDTQYF	TGCAGCGTTGGCCAGGGTACCACAGATACGCAGTATTTT	TRBV29-1	TRBJ2-3	NA	13	NA
CASSQSSVDTQYF	TGCGCCAGCAGCCAGTCCTCCGTGGATACGCAGTATTTT	TRBV4-3	TRBJ2-3	NA	13	NA
CTSTLAGNTGELFF	TGTACCAGCACACTAGCGGGGAACACCGGGGAGCTGTTTTTT	TRBV28	TRBJ2-2	TRBD2	14	NA
CSAGAANTGELFF	TGCAGCGCTGGGGCAGCGAACACCGGGGAGCTGTTTTTT	TRBV29-1	TRBJ2-2	NA	13	NA
CASKKQGAFSYGYTF	TGTGCCAGCAAGAAACAGGGGGCCTTCTCCTATGGCTACACCTTC	TRBV6-1	TRBJ1-2	TRBD1	15	NA
CASSAGRVSGSTDTQYF	TGTGCCAGCAGCGCCGGGCGGGTTAGCGGATCCACAGATACGCAGTATTTT	TRBV7-9	TRBJ2-3	NA	17	NA
CASSYVGTASYEQYF	TGTGCCAGCAGTTACGTGGGGACAGCCTCCTACGAGCAGTACTTC	TRBV6-6	TRBJ2-7	TRBD1	15	few
CASRSDRAHEQYF	TGTGCCAGCAGGTCCGACAGGGCCCACGAGCAGTACTTC	TRBV11-1	TRBJ2-7	TRBD1	13	NA
CASSRVSPYEQYF	TGTGCCAGCTCACGGGTGTCACCCTACGAGCAGTACTTC	TRBV18	TRBJ2-7	NA	13	NA
CASSQTGGYSGANVLTF	TGCGCCAGCAGCCAGACAGGGGGCTATTCTGGGGCCAACGTCCTGACTTTC	TRBV4-3	TRBJ2-6	TRBD1	17	NA
CASKGGGYYEQYF	TGTGCCAGCAAGGGGGGAGGGTACTACGAGCAGTACTTC	TRBV28	TRBJ2-7	NA	13	NA
CASSSKGGIDEQFF	TGTGCCAGCAGCAGTAAAGGGGGCATCGATGAGCAGTTCTTC	TRBV3-1	TRBJ2-1	TRBD1	14	NA
CASSTGGKTQYF	TGTGCCAGCAGTACGGGAGGCAAGACCCAGTACTTC	TRBV27	TRBJ2-5	TRBD2	12	NA
CASSVRDGSSYEQYF	TGTGCCAGCAGTGTGCGGGACGGAAGCTCCTACGAGCAGTACTTC	TRBV25-1	TRBJ2-7	NA	15	NA
CASSFGGGQFF	TGTGCCAGCAGTTTTGGAGGGGGGCAGTTCTTC	TRBV12-3/TRBV12-4	TRBJ2-1	NA	11	few
CASSTSSGGSWTDTQYF	TGTGCCAGCAGTACCTCTAGCGGGGGGAGTTGGACAGATACGCAGTATTTT	TRBV6-2/TRBV6-3	TRBJ2-3	TRBD2	17	once
CASSYGPLGANVLTF	TGTGCCAGCAGTTATGGCCCACTTGGGGCCAACGTCCTGACTTTC	TRBV6-5	TRBJ2-6	NA	15	few
CASSLLDRGNEKLFF	TGTGCCAGCAGTTTATTAGACAGGGGTAATGAAAAACTGTTTTTT	TRBV28	TRBJ1-4	TRBD1	15	NA
CAISKDLTATSYGYTF	TGTGCCATCAGTAAAGACCTGACAGCGACTTCCTATGGCTACACCTTC	TRBV10-3	TRBJ1-2	NA	16	NA